The present T cell receptor beta chain was sequenced within a study of T cell clones after liver transplantation. Sequenced by immunoSEQ multiplex PCR; TCRdb stores in-frame clones only, minus some. The table lists tens of thousands of clones, about two thirds of them singletons. CD3+CD4+ and CD3+CD8+ cells were FACS-sorted from thawed unstimulated PBMCs. This CDR3 is built from 19 residues. Germline CDR1 reads SGHKS; CDR2 reads YYEKEE (reference sequence). With 0 bases clipped from V and 4 bases from J, the junction kept 13 bases outside the gene matches. The sample here was CD4+ T cells from blood, taken at the approximately 15-month timepoint. The chain employs TRBV5-5 and TRBJ2-2; 9 bases line up with TRBD2. The clonotype comes from a human patient who received a liver transplant. Some of the T cells might come from the graft donor. CDR3 protein: CASSLGVGSGRVSTGELFF. The CDR3 DNA is TGTGCCAGCAGCTTGGGGGTGGGTAGCGGGAGAGTAAGCACCGGGGAGCTGTTTTTT. The full variable domain, its missing parts supplied by reference TRBV5-5 and TRBJ2-2, is DAGVTQSPTHLIKTRGQQVTLRCSPISGHKSVSWYQQVLGQGPQFIFQYYEKEERGRGNFPDRFSARQFPNYSSELNVNALLLGDSALYLCASSLGVGSGRVSTGELFFGEGSRLTVL.